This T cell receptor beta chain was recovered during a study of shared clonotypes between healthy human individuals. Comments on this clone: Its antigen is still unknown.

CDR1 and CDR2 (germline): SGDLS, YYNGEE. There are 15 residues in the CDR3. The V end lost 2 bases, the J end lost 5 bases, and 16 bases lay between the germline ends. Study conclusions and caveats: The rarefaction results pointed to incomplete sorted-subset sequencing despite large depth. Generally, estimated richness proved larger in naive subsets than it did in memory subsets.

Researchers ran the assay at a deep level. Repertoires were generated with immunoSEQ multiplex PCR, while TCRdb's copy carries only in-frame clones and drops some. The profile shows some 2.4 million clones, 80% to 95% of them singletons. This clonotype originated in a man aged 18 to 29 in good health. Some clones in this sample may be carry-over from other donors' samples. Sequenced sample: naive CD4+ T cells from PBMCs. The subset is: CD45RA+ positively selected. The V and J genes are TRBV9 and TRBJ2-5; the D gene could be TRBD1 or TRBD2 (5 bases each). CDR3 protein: CASSVEPGPRETQYF. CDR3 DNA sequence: TGTGCCAGCAGCGTTGAACCGGGGCCGAGGGAGACCCAGTACTTC.